Described below is a single T cell receptor beta chain sequence and its context. This sample is part of a study of control samples from healthy donors and cancer patients. V shed 7 bases and J shed 1 base, with 10 bases lying between them. The germline CDR1 and CDR2 sequences are WSHSY and SAAADI. This CDR3 is 13 amino acids long. The repertoire was sequenced with immunoSEQ multiplex PCR; TCRdb's copy has only in-frame clones and lacks some. The profile shows about 77,000 clones, around 92% of them singletons. V is TRBV10-2 and J is TRBJ1-1, with D possibly matching TRBD1 (5 bases). This TCR came from an older woman in good health. Sequenced material: blood. The CDR3 spells CASKAGPNTEAFF. The CDR3 DNA follows: TGCGCCAGCAAAGCAGGGCCGAACACTGAAGCTTTCTTT.